The next 15 T cell receptor beta chains were all read from a single sample in a study of cytomegalovirus exposure and HLA in healthy donors. A multiplex PCR was run with 60 Vbeta primers and 13 Jbeta primers. Repertoires were generated with immunoSEQ multiplex PCR, while TCRdb's copy carries only in-frame clones and drops some. The sample has roughly 100,000 clones; roughly 85% are singletons. Material: PBMCs. Receptors originate from a woman in her thirties or forties in good health and CMV-seronegative.

The chain employs TRBV7-2 and TRBJ2-3; 7 nucleotides align to TRBD1. The CDR3 runs to 17 residues. The trim removed 5 bases at V and 0 bases at J, leaving 11 bases unmatched. Germline CDR1 and CDR2: SGHTA and FQGNSA. The CDR3: CASSKRPGTDSTDTQYF. CDR3 bases: TGTGCCAGCAGCAAGAGACCAGGGACAGACAGCACAGATACGCAGTATTTT.

This sequence joins TRBV10-3 and TRBJ2-4; TRBD1 is a possible D gene (6 bases). Germline CDR1 is ENHRY and CDR2 is SYGVKD. Trimming pared 10 bases from V and 5 bases from J, leaving 12 bases between. This CDR3 comprises 12 residues. The CDR3 here is CATGQPENIQYF. CDR3 DNA: TGTGCCACCGGACAGCCCGAAAACATTCAGTACTTC.

This chain uses TRBV18 with TRBJ2-4; tentatively, D is TRBD2 (6 bases). Germline CDR1 reads KGHSH; CDR2 reads LQKENI. This CDR3 has 16 amino acids. V lost 4 bases to trimming and J lost 0 bases, with 13 bases between them. The CDR3 region has the DNA TGTGCCAGCTCACTACGGACTAATCTAGCCAAAAACATTCAGTACTTC. It codes for CASSLRTNLAKNIQYF. Complete variable domain (other parts from reference TRBV18 and TRBJ2-4): NAGVMQNPRHLVRRRGQEARLRCSPMKGHSHVYWYRQLPEEGLKFMVYLQKENIIDESGMPKERFSAEFPKEGPSILRIQQVVRGDSAAYFCASSLRTNLAKNIQYFGAGTRLSVL.

The V and J genes are TRBV11-2 and TRBJ2-3; D is unclear. The CDR3 covers 15 residues. The V and J ends lost 5 bases and 1 base respectively, with 13 bases between them. Germline V CDR1 and CDR2: SGHAT, FQNNGV. CDR3: CASSPVHSRTDTQYF. For the CDR3, the DNA is TGTGCCAGCAGCCCCGTCCATAGTCGCACAGATACGCAGTATTTT.

The chain combines TRBV5-1 with TRBJ2-1; 14 bases agree with TRBD2. The junction had 9 bases not matched to a gene; V was cut back by 4 bases and J by 0 bases. Germline assignment: CDR1 SGHRS and CDR2 YFSETQ. This CDR3 contains 19 residues. This chain's CDR3 is CASSPRTSGGISSYNEQFF. DNA for the CDR3: TGCGCCAGCAGCCCACGGACTAGCGGGGGGATTAGCTCCTACAATGAGCAGTTCTTC.

The rearrangement links TRBV15 to TRBJ2-1, with 8 bases that match TRBD1. J gave up 6 bases and V 3 bases, and 4 bases lay outside the gene matches. Germline V gene lookup returns CDR1 LNHNV and CDR2 YYDKDF (reference sequence). The CDR3 is 14 amino acids. DNA for the CDR3: TGTGCCACCAGCAGGGACAGGGCTAGCAATGAGCAGTTCTTC. It codes for CATSRDRASNEQFF.

The genes are TRBV6-6 and TRBJ2-7; D is perhaps TRBD1 (6 bases). This CDR3 is 14 amino acids long. Germline V gives CDR1 MNHNY, CDR2 SVGAGI (reference sequence). Trimming removed 6 bases at V and 2 bases at J, with 14 bases between. The chain's CDR3 is CASRMTGGAYEQYF. In nucleotides, the CDR3 is TGTGCCAGCAGAATGACAGGCGGAGCCTACGAGCAGTACTTC.

The chain couples TRBV7-9 to TRBJ2-2; 14 nucleotides agree with TRBD2. The CDR3 runs 18 residues. The V gene's germline CDR1 is SEHNR and CDR2 FQNEAQ (reference sequence). The J segment lost 7 bases and the V segment lost 0 bases, leaving 7 bases of the junction unmatched. Here the CDR3 reads CASSLAGLAGVSLGELFF. The DNA for the CDR3 is TGTGCCAGCAGCTTAGCGGGACTAGCGGGAGTCTCGCTCGGGGAGCTGTTTTTT.

The genes are TRBV28 and TRBJ1-2; 10 nucleotides line up with TRBD1. Germline V gives CDR1 MDHEN, CDR2 SYDVKM. The ends lost 6 bases at V and 4 bases at J; junction bases unmatched: 5. The CDR3 sequence is 14 residues long. The CDR3 sequence: CASRAGQGSYGYTF. DNA of the CDR3: TGTGCCAGCAGGGCGGGACAGGGGAGCTATGGCTACACCTTC.

The chain uses TRBV5-1 and TRBJ1-5; D unclear. This CDR3 contains 14 residues. Germline CDR1 and CDR2: SGHRS and YFSETQ. Trimming removed 3 bases at V and 2 bases at J, with 9 bases between. The CDR3, as DNA: TGCGCCAGCAGCTCGATCGGGGGCAATCAGCCCCAGCATTTT. Its protein product is CASSSIGGNQPQHF.

The chain carries TRBV18 and TRBJ2-5, with D possibly matching TRBD1 (6 bases). CDR1 and CDR2 from the germline V gene are KGHSH and LQKENI. This CDR3 is built from 14 residues. Trimming removed 3 bases at V and 4 bases at J, with 12 bases between. CDR3 nucleotide sequence: TGTGCCAGCTCACCGAGGGACATCCGAGAGACCCAGTACTTC. Its translation: CASSPRDIRETQYF. Using reference TRBV18 and TRBJ2-5 for the parts outside the CDR3, the full variable domain is NAGVMQNPRHLVRRRGQEARLRCSPMKGHSHVYWYRQLPEEGLKFMVYLQKENIIDESGMPKERFSAEFPKEGPSILRIQQVVRGDSAAYFCASSPRDIRETQYFGPGTRLLVL.

The genes are TRBV28 and TRBJ1-6; the match to TRBD1 covers 7 bases. V lost 6 bases to trimming and J lost 9 bases; unmatched junction nucleotides: 8. The CDR3 loop spans 14 amino acids. Looked up from germline, CDR1 is MDHEN and CDR2 is SYDVKM. The CDR3 loop is CASSRTGGGSPLHF. The CDR3 DNA reads TGTGCCAGCAGCCGGACAGGCGGCGGTTCACCCCTCCACTTT.

This chain uses TRBV7-9 with TRBJ2-3; 9 bases are shared with TRBD2. Germline V CDR1 and CDR2: SEHNR, FQNEAQ (reference sequence). With V trimmed by 5 bases and J by 4 bases, 10 bases remained unmatched. The CDR3 is 16 residues long. CDR3 DNA: TGTGCCAGCAGCCCGCCGACTAGCGGCATTGCAGATACGCAGTATTTT. It encodes CASSPPTSGIADTQYF.

The CDR3 DNA follows: TGTGCCAGCAGTACCCTCACCGGGACAGGGGACAATGAGCAGTTCTTC. It specifies CASSTLTGTGDNEQFF. V is TRBV9 and J is TRBJ2-1; 10 positions match TRBD1. This CDR3 has 16 amino acids. Trimming cost V 5 bases and J 5 bases; bases outside gene matches: 10. Germline CDR1 reads SGDLS; CDR2 reads YYNGEE.

The chain is built from TRBV5-1 and TRBJ1-1; D is unresolved. The V end was cut by 6 bases, the J end by 3 bases, with 18 bases between. The CDR3 is 15 amino acids. CDR1 and CDR2 (germline): SGHRS, YFSETQ. CDR3: CASNGAQTSDTEAFF. CDR3 sequence (DNA): TGCGCCAGCAATGGAGCTCAAACTTCGGACACTGAAGCTTTCTTT.